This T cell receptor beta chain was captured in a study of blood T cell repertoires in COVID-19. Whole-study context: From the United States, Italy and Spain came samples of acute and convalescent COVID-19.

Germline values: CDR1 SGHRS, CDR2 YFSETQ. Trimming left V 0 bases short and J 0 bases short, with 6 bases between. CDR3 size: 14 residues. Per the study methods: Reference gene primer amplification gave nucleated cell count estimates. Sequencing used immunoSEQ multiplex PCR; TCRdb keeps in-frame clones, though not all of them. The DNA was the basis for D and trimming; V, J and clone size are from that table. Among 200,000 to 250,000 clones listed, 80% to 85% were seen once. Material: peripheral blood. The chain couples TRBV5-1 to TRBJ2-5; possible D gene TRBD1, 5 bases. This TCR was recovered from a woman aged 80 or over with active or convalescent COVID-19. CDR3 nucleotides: TGCGCCAGCAGCTTGGGGGGCTACCAAGAGACCCAGTACTTC. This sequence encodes CASSLGGYQETQYF.